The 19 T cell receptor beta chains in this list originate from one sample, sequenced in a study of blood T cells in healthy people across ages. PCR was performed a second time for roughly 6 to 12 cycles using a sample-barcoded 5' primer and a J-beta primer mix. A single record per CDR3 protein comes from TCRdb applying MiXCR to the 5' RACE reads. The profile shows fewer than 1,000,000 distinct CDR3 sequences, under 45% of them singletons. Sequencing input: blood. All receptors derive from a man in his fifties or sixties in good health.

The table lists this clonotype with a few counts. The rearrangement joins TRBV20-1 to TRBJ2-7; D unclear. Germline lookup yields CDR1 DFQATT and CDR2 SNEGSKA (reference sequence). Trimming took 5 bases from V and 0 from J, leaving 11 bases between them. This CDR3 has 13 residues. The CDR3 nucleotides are TGCAGTGCTGCCCCCCGGAGCTCCTACGAGCAGTACTTC. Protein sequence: CSAAPRSSYEQYF.

In DNA, the CDR3 is TGTGCCAGCAGTGCTCAGGGGGTTCGAGGCTACACCTTC. Its protein product is CASSAQGVRGYTF. V and J are TRBV2 and TRBJ1-2; TRBD1 agrees at 7 bases. V gave up 4 bases and J gave up 8 bases; unmatched junction bases: 7. The CDR3 runs to 13 residues. Germline lookup yields CDR1 SNHLY and CDR2 FYNNEI.

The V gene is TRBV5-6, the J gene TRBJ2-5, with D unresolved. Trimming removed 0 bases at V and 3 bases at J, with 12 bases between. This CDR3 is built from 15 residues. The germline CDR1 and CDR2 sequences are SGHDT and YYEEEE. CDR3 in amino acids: CASSLGTWAKETQYF. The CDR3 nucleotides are TGTGCCAGCAGCTTGGGAACATGGGCAAAAGAGACCCAGTACTTC.

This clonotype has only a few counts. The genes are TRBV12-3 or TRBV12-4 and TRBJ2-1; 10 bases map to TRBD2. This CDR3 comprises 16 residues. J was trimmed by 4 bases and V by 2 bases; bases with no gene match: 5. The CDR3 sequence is CASSLTSSGGYNEQFF. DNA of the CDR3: TGTGCCAGCAGTTTAACGTCTAGCGGGGGATACAATGAGCAGTTCTTC.

In nucleotides, the CDR3 is TGTGCCAGCAGTTTTCGGCCCGAGCACGTAGCCAAAAACATTCAGTACTTC. It specifies CASSFRPEHVAKNIQYF. The V and J genes are TRBV27 and TRBJ2-4; no reliable D call. Germline V gives CDR1 MNHEY, CDR2 SMNVEV (reference sequence). Trimming took off 3 bases at V and 0 bases at J, with 15 bases between the two ends. The length of the CDR3 is 17 residues.

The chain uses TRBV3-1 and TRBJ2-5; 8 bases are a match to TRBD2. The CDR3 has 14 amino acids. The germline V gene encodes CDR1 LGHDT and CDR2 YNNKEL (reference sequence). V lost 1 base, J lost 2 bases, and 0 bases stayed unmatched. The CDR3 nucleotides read TGTGCCAGCAGCCAAGTAGCGGGGCAAGAGACCCAGTACTTC. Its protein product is CASSQVAGQETQYF.

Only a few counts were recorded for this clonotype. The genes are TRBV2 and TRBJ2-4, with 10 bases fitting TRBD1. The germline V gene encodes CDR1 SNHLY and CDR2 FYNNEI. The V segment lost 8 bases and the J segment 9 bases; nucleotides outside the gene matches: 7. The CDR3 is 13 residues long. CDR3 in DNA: TGTGCCAGCTACCGGGACAGGGGCGGCATTCAGTACTTC. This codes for CASYRDRGGIQYF.

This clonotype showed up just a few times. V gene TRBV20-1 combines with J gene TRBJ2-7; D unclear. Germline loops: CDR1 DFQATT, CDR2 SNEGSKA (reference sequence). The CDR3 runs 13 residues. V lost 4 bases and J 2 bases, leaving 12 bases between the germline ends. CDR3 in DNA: TGCAGTGCTACAGGAGTAGGGACCTACGAGCAGTACTTC. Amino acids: CSATGVGTYEQYF.

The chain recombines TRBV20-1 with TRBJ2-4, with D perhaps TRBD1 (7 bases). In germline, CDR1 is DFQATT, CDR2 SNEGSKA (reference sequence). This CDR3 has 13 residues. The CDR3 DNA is TGCAGCTCGCAGGGGGGCGGGAAAAACATTCAGTACTTC. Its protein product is CSSQGGGKNIQYF.

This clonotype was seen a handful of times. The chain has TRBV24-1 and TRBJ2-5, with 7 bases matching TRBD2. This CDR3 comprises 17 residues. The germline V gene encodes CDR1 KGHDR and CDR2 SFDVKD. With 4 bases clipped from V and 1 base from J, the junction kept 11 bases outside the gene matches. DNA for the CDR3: TGTGCCACCAGTGAGGTCGGACGAGCGGGGCGCCAAGAGACCCAGTACTTC. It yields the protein CATSEVGRAGRQETQYF.

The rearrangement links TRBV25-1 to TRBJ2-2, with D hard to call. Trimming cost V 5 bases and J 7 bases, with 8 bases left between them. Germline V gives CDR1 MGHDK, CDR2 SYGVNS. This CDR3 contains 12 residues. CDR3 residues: CASSQGFGELFF. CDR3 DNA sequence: TGTGCCAGCAGTCAAGGGTTCGGGGAGCTGTTTTTT.

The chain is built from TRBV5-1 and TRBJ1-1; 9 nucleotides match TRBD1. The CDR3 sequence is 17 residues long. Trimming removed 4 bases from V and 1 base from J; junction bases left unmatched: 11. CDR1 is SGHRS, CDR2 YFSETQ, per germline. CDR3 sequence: CASSASQGAGRNTEAFF. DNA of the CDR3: TGCGCCAGCAGCGCCTCACAGGGGGCGGGTCGGAACACTGAAGCTTTCTTT. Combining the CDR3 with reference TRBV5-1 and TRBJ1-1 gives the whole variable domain KAGVTQTPRYLIKTRGQQVTLSCSPISGHRSVSWYQQTPGQGLQFLFEYFSETQRNKGNFPGRFSGRQFSNSRSEMNVSTLELGDSALYLCASSASQGAGRNTEAFFGQGTRLTVV.

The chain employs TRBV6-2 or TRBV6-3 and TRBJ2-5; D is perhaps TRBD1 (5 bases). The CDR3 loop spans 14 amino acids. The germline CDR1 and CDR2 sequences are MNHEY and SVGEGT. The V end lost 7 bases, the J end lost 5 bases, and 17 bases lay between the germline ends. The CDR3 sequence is CASISVGARETQYF. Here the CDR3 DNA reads TGTGCCAGCATCTCGGTAGGGGCCAGGGAGACCCAGTACTTC.

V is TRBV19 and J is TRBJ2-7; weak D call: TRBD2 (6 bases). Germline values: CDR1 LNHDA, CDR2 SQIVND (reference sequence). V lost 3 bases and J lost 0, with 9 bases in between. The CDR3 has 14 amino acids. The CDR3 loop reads CASSIGGASYEQYF. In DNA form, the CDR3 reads TGTGCCAGTAGTATCGGCGGGGCCTCCTACGAGCAGTACTTC.

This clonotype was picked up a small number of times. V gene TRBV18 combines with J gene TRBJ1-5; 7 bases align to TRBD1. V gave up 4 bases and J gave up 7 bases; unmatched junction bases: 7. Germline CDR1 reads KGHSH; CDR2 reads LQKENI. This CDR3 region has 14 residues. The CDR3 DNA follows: TGTGCCAGCTCACTGACAGGGCTGGACCAGCCCCAGCATTTT. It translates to CASSLTGLDQPQHF.

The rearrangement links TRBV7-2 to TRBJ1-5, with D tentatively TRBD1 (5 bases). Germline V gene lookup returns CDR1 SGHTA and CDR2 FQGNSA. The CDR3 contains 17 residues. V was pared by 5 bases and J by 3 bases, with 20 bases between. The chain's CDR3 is CASSLGPSRVSNQPQHF. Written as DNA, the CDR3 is TGTGCCAGCAGCCTGGGACCCTCCCGTGTCTCCAATCAGCCCCAGCATTTT.

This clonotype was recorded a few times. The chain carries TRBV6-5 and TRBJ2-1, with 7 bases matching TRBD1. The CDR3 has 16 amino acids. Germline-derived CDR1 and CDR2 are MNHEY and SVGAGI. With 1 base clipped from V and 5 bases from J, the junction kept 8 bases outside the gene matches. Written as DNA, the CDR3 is TGTGCCAGCAGTTACTTGACAGGGACAGCAGACAATGAGCAGTTCTTC. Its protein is CASSYLTGTADNEQFF.

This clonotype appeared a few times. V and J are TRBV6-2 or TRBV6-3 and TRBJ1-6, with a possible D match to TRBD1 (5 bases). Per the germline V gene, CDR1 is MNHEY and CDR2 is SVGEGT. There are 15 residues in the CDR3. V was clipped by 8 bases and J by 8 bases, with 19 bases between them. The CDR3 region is CASASRGTTDSPLHF. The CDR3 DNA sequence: TGTGCCAGCGCCTCAAGAGGGACCACTGATTCACCCCTCCACTTT.

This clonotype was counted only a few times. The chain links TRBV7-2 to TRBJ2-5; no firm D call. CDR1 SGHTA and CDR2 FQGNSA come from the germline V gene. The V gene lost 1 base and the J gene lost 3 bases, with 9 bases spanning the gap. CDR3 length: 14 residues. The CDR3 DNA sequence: TGTGCCAGCAGCTTAGACCCTGCAAAAGAGACCCAGTACTTC. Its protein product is CASSLDPAKETQYF.